This passage covers 21 T cell receptor beta chains from one sample sequenced in a study of T-cell memory formation after mild COVID-19. MiXCR, run by TCRdb on the 5' RACE reads, gives a single entry per CDR3 protein. The sample carries approximately 40,000 distinct CDR3 sequences, roughly an eighth recorded once. Sequenced input: PBMCs or a T cell subset sorted from them (not recorded which). The receptors come from a man between 18 and 35 years old who had mild COVID-19 (a few samples of this study predate the infection). Cell type and time point are not known.

This clonotype was observed many times. The chain uses TRBV12-3 or TRBV12-4 and TRBJ2-7; 7 bases line up with TRBD1. Unmatched junction bases numbered 5, after V lost 6 bases and J lost 6 bases. The CDR3 is 12 amino acids. In DNA form, the CDR3 reads TGTGCCAGCAGCTCGACAGGGTTCGAGCAGTACTTC. Translation: CASSSTGFEQYF.

This clonotype has at least ten counts. The genes are TRBV7-2 and TRBJ1-5; no definite D call. The CDR3 consists of 15 residues. V gave up 4 bases and J gave up 0 bases, with 10 bases separating them. Germline CDR1 SGHTA, CDR2 FQGNSA. CDR3 region: CASSYSGYSNQPQHF. The CDR3 coding sequence is TGTGCCAGCAGCTACTCGGGATATAGCAATCAGCCCCAGCATTTT.

This clonotype was counted at least ten times. The chain recombines TRBV6-4 with TRBJ2-1; 7 bases fit TRBD1. Germline V CDR1 and CDR2: MRHNA, SNTAGT. This CDR3 has 15 amino acids. V was clipped by 6 bases and J by 3 bases; unmatched bases: 8. DNA of the CDR3: TGTGCCAGCAGCTCCAGGTGGGACAGCTACAATGAGCAGTTCTTC. Translated, it gives CASSSRWDSYNEQFF.

The V and J genes are TRBV5-1 and TRBJ1-3; weak D call: TRBD1 (5 bases). This CDR3 is built from 16 residues. Germline V gives CDR1 SGHRS, CDR2 YFSETQ. V lost 0 bases to trimming and J lost 0 bases, with 10 bases between them. The CDR3 sequence is CASSLAGGPSGNTIYF. Here the CDR3 DNA reads TGCGCCAGCAGCTTGGCCGGGGGACCCTCTGGAAACACCATATATTTT.

This rearrangement joins TRBV9 to TRBJ1-5, with a tentative D call TRBD1 (5 bases). CDR3 size: 15 residues. V was trimmed by 4 bases and J by 2 bases, leaving 13 bases between them. Per germline, CDR1 SGDLS and CDR2 YYNGEE. The CDR3 DNA sequence: TGTGCCAGCAGCACGGGGGGGATCGGCAATCAGCCCCAGCATTTT. Its protein product is CASSTGGIGNQPQHF.

The table lists this clonotype with a few counts. V gene TRBV4-3 combines with J gene TRBJ1-4; possible D gene TRBD1, 6 bases. This CDR3 spans 14 amino acids. CDR1 is LGHNA and CDR2 is YSLEER in the germline V gene. Trimming stripped 4 bases from V and 7 bases from J, with 13 bases between. The CDR3 DNA follows: TGCGCCAGCAGCCGAGAAATGACAGGTGAAAAACTGTTTTTT. Protein sequence: CASSREMTGEKLFF.

This clonotype was seen ten or more times. The V and J genes are TRBV5-8 and TRBJ2-2; TRBD2 matches 7 bases. V shed 2 bases, J shed 6 bases, and the junction held 7 bases outside the gene matches. The germline CDR1 and CDR2 sequences are SGHTS and YDEGEE. The CDR3 length is 15 residues. CDR3 amino acids: CASSFRGESAGELFF. Written as DNA, the CDR3 is TGTGCCAGCAGCTTTCGGGGGGAAAGCGCCGGGGAGCTGTTTTTT.

At least ten counts were recorded for this clonotype. The chain couples TRBV28 to TRBJ1-2; TRBD1 matches at 8 bases. Losses at the gene ends were 8 bases for V and 5 bases for J; bases not matched to a gene: 10. The germline gives CDR1 MDHEN, CDR2 SYDVKM. CDR3 size: 14 residues. Here the CDR3 DNA reads TGTGCCAGCCTAACAGGGGGGCACGGGTATGGCTACACCTTC. Encoded protein: CASLTGGHGYGYTF.

This clonotype was recorded many times. This sequence joins TRBV29-1 and TRBJ2-5; a possible D gene is TRBD2 (6 bases). The CDR3 totals 12 residues. V shed 7 bases and J shed 4 bases, with 13 bases lying between them. Germline CDR1 reads SQVTM; CDR2 reads ANQGSEA. CDR3 nucleotide sequence: TGCAGCGCCGCCGGAGGGACAGAGACCCAGTACTTC. This sequence encodes CSAAGGTETQYF.

This clonotype was seen ten or more times. V and J are TRBV18 and TRBJ2-5, with D maybe TRBD1 (6 bases). The CDR3 has 15 amino acids. Germline CDR1 and CDR2: KGHSH and LQKENI. The V end lost 5 bases, the J end lost 3 bases, and 16 bases lay between the germline ends. Here the CDR3 reads CASSGEGVWEETQYF. The CDR3 DNA sequence: TGTGCCAGCTCAGGCGAGGGGGTCTGGGAAGAGACCCAGTACTTC.

This clonotype was observed many times. The V gene is TRBV5-1, the J gene TRBJ1-1; D unresolved. The V end lost 4 bases, the J end lost 5 bases, and 18 bases lay between the germline ends. The CDR3 is 15 residues long. The germline CDR1 and CDR2 sequences are SGHRS and YFSETQ. CDR3 nucleotides: TGCGCCAGCAGCCCGGGGTCCCATGAATGGACTGAAGCTTTCTTT. Its translation is CASSPGSHEWTEAFF.

This clonotype showed up just a few times. The rearrangement links TRBV9 to TRBJ1-1; D remains unclear. The CDR3 consists of 14 residues. V shed 3 bases and J shed 0 bases, with 9 bases lying between them. Germline values: CDR1 SGDLS, CDR2 YYNGEE. The DNA of the CDR3 is TGTGCCAGCAGCGGACCCTCAATGAACACTGAAGCTTTCTTT. Its translation is CASSGPSMNTEAFF.

This clonotype was detected only a few times. The rearrangement joins TRBV15 to TRBJ1-5; no clear D gene. V lost 0 bases and J lost 3, with 9 bases in between. This CDR3 is built from 15 residues. Germline assignment: CDR1 LNHNV and CDR2 YYDKDF (reference sequence). The CDR3 DNA sequence: TGTGCCACCAGCAGAGACAGGAAAGACAATCAGCCCCAGCATTTT. The encoded protein is CATSRDRKDNQPQHF.

This clonotype was picked up many times. The chain links TRBV2 to TRBJ2-3, with 9 bases identical to TRBD2. The CDR3 totals 15 residues. V trimming: 4 bases; J trimming: 2 bases; junction bases outside the gene matches: 4. Germline CDR1 reads SNHLY; CDR2 reads FYNNEI. For the CDR3, the DNA is TGTGCCAGCAGTGGGAGCGGGGGGCACACAGATACGCAGTATTTT. Protein: CASSGSGGHTDTQYF.

This clonotype has a count of ten or more. The chain is built from TRBV7-9 and TRBJ2-1; 10 nucleotides match TRBD2. V shed 6 bases and J 1 base; nucleotides not matched to a gene: 6. The CDR3 is 16 residues long. Germline values: CDR1 SEHNR, CDR2 FQNEAQ (reference sequence). CDR3 in DNA: TGTGCCAGCAGAAGAGCGGGGGGGGAGTCCTACAATGAGCAGTTCTTC. Amino acid sequence: CASRRAGGESYNEQFF.

This clonotype was observed many times. V and J are TRBV27 and TRBJ1-1; D remains ambiguous. Trimming left V 8 bases short and J 2 bases short, with 12 bases between. CDR3 size: 13 residues. CDR1 and CDR2 from the germline V gene are MNHEY and SMNVEV (reference sequence). CDR3 amino acids: CASGSQDNTEAFF. The CDR3, as DNA: TGTGCCAGCGGGTCCCAGGACAACACTGAAGCTTTCTTT.

This clonotype was observed at least ten times. CDR3 sequence reads: CASSLGGTGGYEQYF. CDR3 bases: TGTGCCAGCAGCTTGGGGGGAACAGGGGGCTACGAGCAGTACTTC. The J gene is TRBJ2-7, the V gene TRBV5-4; 8 bases map to TRBD1. CDR1 and CDR2 (germline): SGHNT, YYREEE (reference sequence). V was clipped by 0 bases and J by 3 bases; unmatched bases: 5. CDR3 length equals 15 residues.

This clonotype was counted many times. J is TRBJ2-4 and V is TRBV12-3 or TRBV12-4; a possible D gene is TRBD1 (5 bases). The CDR3 extends over 19 amino acids. V gave up 4 bases and J gave up 0 bases, with 22 bases separating them. The CDR3 sequence is CASSYSIVKGPLAKNIQYF. As DNA, the CDR3 is TGTGCCAGCAGTTATTCAATCGTCAAGGGGCCACTAGCCAAAAACATTCAGTACTTC.

This clonotype was picked up many times. As DNA, the CDR3 is TGTGCCAGCAGCCCCCCCCCGACCAGCACAGATACGCAGTATTTT. Amino acids: CASSPPPTSTDTQYF. The chain couples TRBV5-5 to TRBJ2-3; D is undetermined. The CDR3 consists of 15 residues. V was cut by 4 bases and J by 0 bases, with 12 bases left in between. CDR1 and CDR2 (germline): SGHKS, YYEKEE (reference sequence).

This clonotype was counted at least ten times. The chain uses TRBV4-1 and TRBJ2-1; 9 nucleotides align to TRBD1. CDR1 and CDR2 from the germline V gene are MGHRA and YSYEKL. With V trimmed by 3 bases and J by 4 bases, 4 bases remained unmatched. CDR3 length: 15 amino acids. The CDR3 sequence is CASSQGQGGYNEQFF. In nucleotides, the CDR3 is TGCGCCAGCAGCCAGGGACAGGGTGGGTACAATGAGCAGTTCTTC.

This clonotype has ten or more counts. This sequence joins TRBV12-3 or TRBV12-4 and TRBJ1-6; 8 bases match TRBD1. Trimming cost V 5 bases and J 10 bases; bases outside gene matches: 1. The CDR3 is 12 residues long. CDR3 in DNA: TGTGCCAGCAGTCCAGGGGGCTCACCCCTCCACTTT. Translation gives CASSPGGSPLHF.